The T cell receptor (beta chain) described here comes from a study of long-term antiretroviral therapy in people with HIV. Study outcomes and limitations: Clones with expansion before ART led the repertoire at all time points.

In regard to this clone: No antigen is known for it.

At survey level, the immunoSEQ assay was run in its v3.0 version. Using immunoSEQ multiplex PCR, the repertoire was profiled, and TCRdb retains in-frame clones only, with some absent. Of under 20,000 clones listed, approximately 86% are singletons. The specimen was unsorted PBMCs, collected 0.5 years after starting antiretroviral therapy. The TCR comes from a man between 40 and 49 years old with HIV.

CDR3 amino acids: CASRLSREVTYEQYF. The CDR3, as DNA: TGTGCAAGTCGCTTATCCCGTGAGGTAACCTACGAGCAGTACTTC. The V gene is TRBV12-2, the J gene TRBJ2-7; TRBD2 was called by the table and not checked on the DNA. TRBV12-2 is tagged as a pseudogene. This CDR3 region has 15 residues.